In its sample, the clone carrying this T cell receptor (beta chain) was seen once. Germline assignment: CDR1 SGHTA and CDR2 FQGTGA. The V gene lost 6 bases and the J gene lost 4 bases, with 12 bases spanning the gap. The CDR3 contains 13 residues. A J-beta primer mix and a sample-barcoded 5' primer were used in a second PCR of about 6 to 12 cycles. TCRdb independently ran MiXCR on the 5' RACE reads; one entry per CDR3 protein. This sample carries about 1 million distinct CDR3 sequences, 40% to 45% of them seen once, and the ten largest clones take 15% to 20%. The sample is drawn from a study of blood T cells in healthy people across ages.

The sample was blood. This sequence originates from a woman aged 60-70 years in good health. The chain recombines TRBV7-3 with TRBJ1-1; D is uncertain. In DNA, the CDR3 is TGTGCCAGCAGGATGGATTTAGGCACTGAAGCTTTCTTT. It yields the protein CASRMDLGTEAFF.